These 5 T cell receptor beta chains originate from one sample sequenced in a study of cytomegalovirus exposure and HLA in healthy donors. Vbeta (60) and Jbeta (13) primers were used in the PCR. Generated by immunoSEQ multiplex PCR, the TCRdb table keeps only in-frame clones and is missing some. The table includes 100,000 to 150,000 clones, 65% to 85% detected once. Sequenced material: PBMCs. These receptors were obtained from a boy aged 10-17 years in good health and CMV-seronegative.

This sequence joins TRBV7-2 and TRBJ1-4; the D gene is possibly TRBD1 (5 bases). This CDR3 region has 14 residues. From germline, CDR1 is SGHTA and CDR2 FQGNSA. V lost 3 bases and J 1 base, leaving 6 bases between the germline ends. In DNA form, the CDR3 reads TGTGCCAGCAGCTTGGACATAACTAATGAAAAACTGTTTTTT. It encodes CASSLDITNEKLFF.

The V call is TRBV30, the J call TRBJ2-7; a possible D gene is TRBD2 (5 bases). CDR3 length: 14 amino acids. The germline CDR1 and CDR2 sequences are GTSNPN and SVGIG (reference sequence). Trimming removed 0 bases at V and 3 bases at J, with 12 bases between. The CDR3 sequence: CAWSVRRDLYEQYF. CDR3 nucleotide sequence: TGTGCCTGGAGTGTCCGACGGGATCTCTACGAGCAGTACTTC.

The V and J genes are TRBV7-2 and TRBJ2-1; D may be TRBD1 (5 bases). The germline gives CDR1 SGHTA, CDR2 FQGNSA. V lost 2 bases, J lost 8 bases, and 10 bases lay in between. This CDR3 has 13 residues. The CDR3 protein is CASSLSLGDEQFF. In DNA, the CDR3 is TGTGCCAGCAGCTTAAGTTTAGGGGATGAGCAGTTCTTC.

This clone was recorded once. J is TRBJ2-2 and V is TRBV11-3, with 7 bases matching TRBD2. Trimming cost V 4 bases and J 1 base; bases outside gene matches: 9. This CDR3 has 17 amino acids. Germline loops: CDR1 SGHNT, CDR2 YENEEA. The CDR3 DNA reads TGTGCCAGCAGCTCGGCCGGCTCTAGCGGGAACACCGGGGAGCTGTTTTTT. Protein: CASSSAGSSGNTGELFF.

The rearrangement joins TRBV4-1 to TRBJ2-7, with D perhaps matching TRBD2 (5 bases). Germline lookup yields CDR1 MGHRA and CDR2 YSYEKL. There are 15 residues in the CDR3. Trimming left V 0 bases short and J 1 base short, with 10 bases between. CDR3 loop: CASSQEISGSYEQYF. In nucleotides, the CDR3 is TGCGCCAGCAGCCAAGAGATAAGCGGTTCCTACGAGCAGTACTTC.